A selection of T cell receptor beta chains follows, all from one sample in a study of blood T cell repertoires in COVID-19. Assay used: immunoSEQ multiplex PCR; TCRdb lists only in-frame clones, some missing. The table records hundreds of thousands of clones, 75% to 90% of them present only once. The sequenced material came from peripheral blood. These receptors originate from a woman in her forties or fifties who had recovered from COVID-19. The CDR3 runs from the conserved cysteine through the conserved F or W. D genes are given only for firm matches. Not every row has a clone size; where given, it reads once, few, many or a size class.

NA	TRBV27	TRBD2	TRBJ2-7	CASSWNSGGYEQYF	TGTGCCAGCAGTTGGAATAGCGGGGGTTACGAGCAGTACTTC
NA	TRBV9	NA	TRBJ2-5	CASSVAGVWETQYF	TGTGCCAGCAGCGTAGCGGGAGTTTGGGAGACCCAGTACTTC
NA	TRBV24-1	NA	TRBJ1-5	CATSEEGTWQPQHF	TGTGCCACCAGTGAGGAGGGTACGTGGCAGCCCCAGCATTTT
NA	TRBV7-2	NA	TRBJ1-2	CASSLRGTFGYTF	TGTGCCAGCAGCTTACGGGGGACGTTTGGCTACACCTTC
NA	TRBV10-3	NA	TRBJ1-1	CATSRRDTEAFF	TGTGCCACCAGTCGGAGGGACACTGAAGCTTTCTTT
NA	TRBV18	TRBD1	TRBJ2-7	CASSPRDRVVHEQYF	TGTGCCAGCTCACCACGAGACAGGGTTGTGCACGAGCAGTACTTC
NA	TRBV30	TRBD2	TRBJ2-5	CAWSGGTSARTADQYF	TGTGCCTGGAGTGGGGGTACTAGCGCCCGAACGGCGGACCAGTACTTC
NA	TRBV19	NA	TRBJ2-2	CASSMFRGDTGELFF	TGTGCCAGTAGTATGTTCAGGGGGGACACCGGGGAGCTGTTTTTT
many	TRBV5-1	TRBD1	TRBJ1-5	CASSLAGGLGQPQHF	TGCGCCAGCAGCTTGGCAGGGGGCCTCGGTCAGCCCCAGCATTTT
NA	TRBV4-3	TRBD1	TRBJ1-4	CASNRQGRNEKLFF	TGCGCCAGCAACCGACAGGGAAGAAATGAAAAACTGTTTTTT
NA	TRBV9	NA	TRBJ1-1	CASSLTPDSMNTEAFF	TGTGCCAGCAGCCTAACCCCGGACAGTATGAACACTGAAGCTTTCTTT
NA	TRBV3-1/TRBV3-2	NA	TRBJ2-7	CASSHPGQSSYEQYF	TGTGCCAGCAGCCATCCAGGACAGAGCTCCTACGAGCAGTACTTC
NA	TRBV19	NA	TRBJ2-2	CASREGSGRRFF	TGTGCCAGTAGGGAGGGGAGCGGCCGGAGGTTTTTT
NA	TRBV4-2	NA	TRBJ2-7	CASSQDRDSYEQYF	TGTGCCAGCAGCCAAGACAGGGACTCCTACGAGCAGTACTTC
NA	TRBV6-5	NA	TRBJ1-1	CASSYRAQGNTEAFF	TGTGCCAGCAGTTACAGGGCTCAGGGGAACACTGAAGCTTTCTTT
once	TRBV6-4	TRBD1	TRBJ1-1	CASSDVSGTAVVTEAFF	TGTGCCAGCAGTGACGTTTCCGGGACAGCCGTCGTCACTGAAGCTTTCTTT
NA	TRBV15	TRBD1	TRBJ1-5	CATSRDRGTGGPQHF	TGTGCCACCAGCAGAGATCGGGGGACAGGGGGTCCCCAGCATTTT
few	TRBV6-6	TRBD2	TRBJ2-7	CASSYSSSGSYEQYF	TGTGCCAGCAGTTACTCGTCTAGCGGCTCCTACGAGCAGTACTTC
NA	TRBV28	NA	TRBJ1-5	CASSLMGGKPQHF	TGTGCCAGCAGTTTAATGGGCGGGAAGCCCCAGCATTTT
NA	TRBV24-1	NA	TRBJ1-5	CATSGYRDGQPQHF	TGTGCCACCAGCGGATACAGGGATGGTCAGCCCCAGCATTTT
NA	TRBV10-3	NA	TRBJ1-1	CAISEGGAGGTEAFF	TGTGCCATCAGTGAGGGGGGCGCGGGAGGCACTGAAGCTTTCTTT
NA	TRBV7-2	TRBD1	TRBJ1-6	CASSSSDRGLWGYNSPLHF	TGTGCCAGCAGCTCGTCGGACAGGGGGCTTTGGGGTTATAATTCACCCCTCCACTTT
NA	TRBV10-1	TRBD1	TRBJ1-4	CASSINSRDRNEKLFF	TGCGCCAGCAGCATCAATTCCCGGGACAGAAATGAAAAACTGTTTTTT
NA	TRBV7-2	TRBD1	TRBJ2-2	CASSLLPFSGTGQTGELFF	TGTGCCAGCAGCTTACTGCCTTTTTCCGGGACAGGGCAAACCGGGGAGCTGTTTTTT
NA	TRBV3-1/TRBV3-2	NA	TRBJ1-1	CASSWGGGGTEAFF	TGTGCCAGCAGTTGGGGGGGCGGCGGGACTGAAGCTTTCTTT
once	TRBV19	NA	TRBJ1-2	CASTPLGGLANYGYTF	TGTGCCAGTACCCCCCTGGGGGGATTAGCTAACTATGGCTACACCTTC
NA	TRBV7-2	TRBD1	TRBJ2-1	CASSSPLDRAQFF	TGTGCCAGCAGCTCCCCTCTCGACAGGGCGCAGTTCTTC
NA	TRBV28	NA	TRBJ2-7	CASSLIGGEIEQYF	TGTGCCAGCAGTTTAATCGGCGGGGAGATCGAGCAGTACTTC
NA	TRBV3-1/TRBV3-2	NA	TRBJ1-5	CASSQEVRNQPQHF	TGTGCCAGCAGCCAAGAAGTCAGAAATCAGCCCCAGCATTTT
NA	TRBV28	NA	TRBJ1-3	CASSLSTGHSGNTIYF	TGTGCCAGCAGTCTTTCGACAGGCCACTCTGGAAACACCATATATTTT
NA	TRBV4-3	NA	TRBJ1-1	CASGRSNREGTEAFF	TGCGCCAGCGGCAGGTCAAACAGGGAAGGCACTGAAGCTTTCTTT
NA	TRBV28	TRBD1	TRBJ2-7	CASRPLPGQRSRGYEQYF	TGTGCCAGCAGACCCCTACCGGGACAGCGGTCTAGGGGCTACGAGCAGTACTTC
NA	TRBV6-1	TRBD2	TRBJ2-3	CASSDGRAGTDTQYF	TGTGCCAGCAGCGACGGGAGGGCTGGCACAGATACGCAGTATTTT
NA	TRBV7-8	NA	TRBJ1-2	CASSIRTGGGGYTF	TGTGCCAGCAGCATACGGACGGGGGGAGGCGGCTACACCTTC
NA	TRBV7-2	TRBD2	TRBJ2-5	CASHGFLGGVISGETQYF	TGTGCCAGCCACGGGTTCCTTGGGGGGGTAATATCTGGAGAGACCCAGTACTTC
NA	TRBV7-8	NA	TRBJ1-2	CASSRSNYGYTF	TGTGCCAGCAGCCGGAGTAACTATGGCTACACCTTC
NA	TRBV4-3	TRBD1	TRBJ2-7	CASSQGTGSAYEQYF	TGCGCCAGCAGCCAAGGGACAGGTTCGGCCTACGAGCAGTACTTC
NA	TRBV5-6	NA	TRBJ2-5	CASSPGTSQGETQYF	TGTGCCAGCAGCCCCGGGACATCTCAAGGGGAGACCCAGTACTTC
NA	TRBV28	NA	TRBJ1-1	CASSLQGKYTEAFF	TGTGCCAGCAGTTTACAGGGGAAGTACACTGAAGCTTTCTTT
NA	TRBV4-3	TRBD1	TRBJ2-3	CASSQEYRGSDTQYF	TGCGCCAGCAGCCAAGAGTACAGGGGCTCAGATACGCAGTATTTT
NA	TRBV4-3	TRBD1	TRBJ2-7	CASSQDIAPTGPYEQYF	TGCGCCAGCAGCCAAGATATAGCACCGACAGGGCCCTACGAGCAGTACTTC
NA	TRBV5-1	NA	TRBJ1-1	CASSLHFRGIRTEAFF	TGCGCCAGCAGCTTGCATTTCAGGGGCATCCGAACTGAAGCTTTCTTT
NA	TRBV6-5	NA	TRBJ2-3	CASSYSRGRDTQYF	TGTGCCAGCAGTTACTCCAGGGGTAGAGATACGCAGTATTTT